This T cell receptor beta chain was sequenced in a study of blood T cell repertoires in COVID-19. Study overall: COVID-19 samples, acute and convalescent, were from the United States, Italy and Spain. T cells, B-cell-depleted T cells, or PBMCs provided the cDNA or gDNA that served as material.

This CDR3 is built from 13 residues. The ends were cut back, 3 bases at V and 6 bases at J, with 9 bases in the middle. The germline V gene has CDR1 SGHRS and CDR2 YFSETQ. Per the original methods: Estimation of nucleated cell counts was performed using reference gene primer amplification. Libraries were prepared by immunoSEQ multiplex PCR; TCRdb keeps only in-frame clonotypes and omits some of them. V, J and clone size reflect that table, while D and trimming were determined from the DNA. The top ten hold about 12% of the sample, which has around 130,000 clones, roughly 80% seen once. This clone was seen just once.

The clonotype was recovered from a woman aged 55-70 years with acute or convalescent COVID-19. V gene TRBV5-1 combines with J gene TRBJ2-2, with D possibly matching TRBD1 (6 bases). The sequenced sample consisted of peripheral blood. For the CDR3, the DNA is TGCGCCAGCAGCTCAGGGGATTCCGGGGAGCTGTTTTTT. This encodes CASSSGDSGELFF. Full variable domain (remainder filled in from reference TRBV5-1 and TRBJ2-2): KAGVTQTPRYLIKTRGQQVTLSCSPISGHRSVSWYQQTPGQGLQFLFEYFSETQRNKGNFPGRFSGRQFSNSRSEMNVSTLELGDSALYLCASSSGDSGELFFGEGSRLTVL.